This entry lists 29 T cell receptor beta chains sequenced from one sample in a study of blood T cell repertoires in COVID-19. Generated by immunoSEQ multiplex PCR, the TCRdb table keeps only in-frame clones and is missing some. The sample includes around 300,000 clones, around 90% of them seen just once. Sequenced material: PBMCs or T cells enriched from blood (not recorded which). These TCRs come from a woman between 18 and 29 years old with acute COVID-19.

The chain couples TRBV2 to TRBJ2-7; D is undetermined. CDR3 length equals 15 residues. Trimming removed 3 bases from V and 0 bases from J, with 12 bases in between. Germline V CDR1 and CDR2: SNHLY, FYNNEI. CDR3 protein: CASSEVDLSSYEQYF. The CDR3, as DNA: TGTGCCAGCAGTGAGGTAGACTTAAGCTCCTACGAGCAGTACTTC.

This clone was observed a handful of times. V and J are TRBV5-1 and TRBJ1-6, with D possibly matching TRBD1 (5 bases). The ends were cut back, 1 base at V and 7 bases at J, with 9 bases in the middle. The CDR3 sequence is 14 residues long. From germline, CDR1 is SGHRS and CDR2 YFSETQ. CDR3 in DNA: TGCGCCAGCAGCTTGTTACAGGAGAATTCACCCCTCCACTTT. Protein product: CASSLLQENSPLHF.

The chain couples TRBV7-9 to TRBJ1-4; D unresolved. Germline CDR1 and CDR2: SEHNR and FQNEAQ (reference sequence). The CDR3 is 15 residues long. Trimming cost V 5 bases and J 0 bases, with 10 bases left between them. DNA of the CDR3: TGTGCCAGCAGCACTAGCCCGTCAACTAATGAAAAACTGTTTTTT. Translated, it gives CASSTSPSTNEKLFF.

The table lists this clone with a count of one. The chain combines TRBV12-3 or TRBV12-4 with TRBJ1-2, with D perhaps TRBD1 (5 bases). The CDR3 consists of 11 residues. V lost 1 base, J lost 12 bases, and 9 bases lay in between. CDR3 sequence (DNA): TGTGCCAGCAGTTTAGGTGGGGCACACACCTTC. It is translated as CASSLGGAHTF.

J is TRBJ2-1 and V is TRBV7-9; TRBD2 matches 9 bases. The CDR3 runs 15 residues. Germline assignment: CDR1 SEHNR and CDR2 FQNEAQ (reference sequence). J was trimmed by 9 bases and V by 1 base; bases with no gene match: 7. Here the CDR3 reads CASSLGDSGSGEQFF. CDR3 DNA: TGTGCCAGCAGCTTAGGGGATAGCGGGAGCGGTGAGCAGTTCTTC.

This clone came up a few times. V usage is TRBV5-5 and J usage is TRBJ2-1; TRBD1 is a possible D gene (5 bases). The germline V gene has CDR1 SGHKS and CDR2 YYEKEE (reference sequence). The germline V and J ends were trimmed by 3 bases and 0 bases, with 13 bases remaining between them. The CDR3 runs to 16 residues. The DNA of the CDR3 is TGTGCCAGCAGCTCCCGGACATCGAGCTCCTACAATGAGCAGTTCTTC. It yields the protein CASSSRTSSSYNEQFF.

The J gene is TRBJ2-7, the V gene TRBV9; 7 bases align to TRBD2. Unmatched junction bases numbered 6, after V lost 0 bases and J lost 3 bases. CDR3 size: 15 residues. Germline V gene data show CDR1 as SGDLS and CDR2 as YYNGEE. This CDR3 reads CASSVGTRGVYEQYF. In nucleotides, the CDR3 is TGTGCCAGCAGCGTAGGGACCCGGGGGGTCTACGAGCAGTACTTC.

This chain links TRBV5-1 with TRBJ2-7, with 8 bases that match TRBD1. Germline V gives CDR1 SGHRS, CDR2 YFSETQ. V trimming: 3 bases; J trimming: 3 bases; junction bases outside the gene matches: 8. The CDR3 runs 15 residues. The CDR3 reads CASSSDRGVSYEQYF. The CDR3, as DNA: TGCGCCAGCAGCTCCGACAGGGGAGTTAGCTACGAGCAGTACTTC.

The rearrangement joins TRBV19 to TRBJ2-3; possible D gene TRBD1, 5 bases. Germline assignment: CDR1 LNHDA and CDR2 SQIVND (reference sequence). The CDR3 spans 13 residues. V was clipped by 3 bases and J by 6 bases, with 10 bases between them. The chain's CDR3 is CASSMGLSDTQYF. The CDR3 DNA reads as TGTGCCAGTAGTATGGGGCTAAGTGATACGCAGTATTTT.

V usage is TRBV2 and J usage is TRBJ2-1; TRBD2 aligns across 11 bases. The CDR3 extends over 18 amino acids. V shed 1 base, J shed 7 bases, and the junction held 12 bases outside the gene matches. Germline V gene lookup returns CDR1 SNHLY and CDR2 FYNNEI. CDR3 sequence (DNA): TGTGCCAGCAGTGAAGGTTTTAGCGGGAGGGCCCTAGTTAATGAGCAGTTCTTC. Residues: CASSEGFSGRALVNEQFF.

This clone has only one observation. The V gene is TRBV27, the J gene TRBJ2-6; D might be TRBD1 (5 bases). This CDR3 comprises 14 residues. Germline CDR1 MNHEY, CDR2 SMNVEV (reference sequence). V dropped 5 bases and J dropped 4 bases, with 9 bases sitting between them. The CDR3 here is CASSLRQGANVLTF. CDR3 nucleotide sequence: TGTGCCAGCAGTCTCCGACAGGGGGCCAACGTCCTGACTTTC.

The chain uses TRBV5-1 and TRBJ2-5, with D possibly matching TRBD1 (5 bases). Germline V gene sequence: CDR1 SGHRS, CDR2 YFSETQ. V lost 4 bases and J lost 5, with 18 bases in between. The CDR3 has 15 residues. Written as DNA, the CDR3 is TGCGCCAGCAGCATCACCCGACAGAGCCGGGAGACCCAGTACTTC. This translates into CASSITRQSRETQYF.

This clone was picked up a small number of times. This rearrangement joins TRBV19 to TRBJ2-3; 11 positions agree with TRBD2. V trimming: 5 bases; J trimming: 0 bases; junction bases outside the gene matches: 7. Germline V gene lookup returns CDR1 LNHDA and CDR2 SQIVND (reference sequence). This CDR3 spans 17 amino acids. CDR3 sequence (DNA): TGTGCCAGTAGTGGTCGACTAGCGGGGACTAGCACAGATACGCAGTATTTT. Translation gives CASSGRLAGTSTDTQYF.

CDR3 DNA: TGCAGCGTATGGACTAGCGTGTACAATGAGCAGTTCTTC. Translated: CSVWTSVYNEQFF. This chain uses TRBV29-1 with TRBJ2-1; 9 bases align to TRBD2. The V gene's germline CDR1 is SQVTM and CDR2 ANQGSEA. CDR3 length: 13 residues. V lost 6 bases to trimming and J lost 4 bases; unmatched junction nucleotides: 4.

V and J are TRBV18 and TRBJ2-1, with D possibly being TRBD1 (6 bases). The germline CDR1 and CDR2 sequences are KGHSH and LQKENI. Between the trimmed V and J ends, which lost 7 bases and 7 bases, there was a span of 17 bases. CDR3 size: 14 residues. The CDR3 loop is CASLMDRKGNEQFF. CDR3 DNA: TGTGCCAGCTTGATGGACAGAAAGGGTAATGAGCAGTTCTTC.

V usage is TRBV4-1 and J usage is TRBJ1-1, with a possible D match to TRBD1 (5 bases). The germline V gene has CDR1 MGHRA and CDR2 YSYEKL. Trimming left V 3 bases short and J 3 bases short, with 8 bases between. The CDR3 is made up of 13 amino acids. The CDR3 DNA reads TGCGCCAGCAGCCAGAACAGGTACACTGAAGCTTTCTTT. Amino acid sequence: CASSQNRYTEAFF.

This clone came up a few times. The gene calls are TRBV11-2 and TRBJ2-1; 8 nucleotides match TRBD2. CDR3 length: 19 residues. Unmatched junction bases numbered 17, after V lost 7 bases and J lost 0 bases. Germline-derived CDR1 and CDR2 are SGHAT and FQNNGV. CDR3 coding DNA: TGTGCCAGCAAGGGGCTGTGGTATAGCGGGAAAAGCTCCTACAATGAGCAGTTCTTC. It yields the protein CASKGLWYSGKSSYNEQFF. Combining the CDR3 with reference TRBV11-2 and TRBJ2-1 gives the whole variable domain EAGVAQSPRYKIIEKRQSVAFWCNPISGHATLYWYQQILGQGPKLLIQFQNNGVVDDSQLPKDRFSAERLKGVDSTLKIQPAKLEDSAVYLCASKGLWYSGKSSYNEQFFGPGTRLTVL.

The sample holds a few counts of this clone. CDR3 protein: CASSLTVGSQAAFF. CDR3 bases: TGTGCCAGCAGTTTAACGGTGGGTTCTCAGGCTGCTTTCTTT. This sequence joins TRBV28 and TRBJ1-1; unclear D gene. Germline V gives CDR1 MDHEN, CDR2 SYDVKM. Trimming removed 2 bases from V and 11 bases from J, with 18 bases in between. The CDR3 extends over 14 amino acids.

The J gene is TRBJ1-2, the V gene TRBV6-5; D gene uncertain. This CDR3 comprises 14 residues. Trimming stripped 5 bases from V and 4 bases from J, with 14 bases between. Germline-derived CDR1 and CDR2 are MNHEY and SVGAGI. CDR3 residues: CASSIRPGVYGYTF. The CDR3 nucleotides read TGTGCCAGCAGTATTCGCCCGGGAGTCTATGGCTACACCTTC.

This chain connects TRBV19 to TRBJ2-2; possibly TRBD1 for D (6 bases). The CDR3 has 16 residues. The V gene's germline CDR1 is LNHDA and CDR2 SQIVND (reference sequence). Between the trimmed V and J ends, which lost 8 bases and 2 bases, there was a span of 18 bases. The CDR3 DNA reads TGTGCCAGTCAAGGACAGCGATTTCTCAACACCGGGGAGCTGTTTTTT. This encodes CASQGQRFLNTGELFF.

The rearrangement uses TRBV4-1 and TRBJ1-5; possibly TRBD1 for D (5 bases). The CDR3 covers 16 residues. V was shortened by 1 base and J by 2 bases, with 12 bases between the two germline ends. The germline V gene encodes CDR1 MGHRA and CDR2 YSYEKL. The CDR3 bases are TGCGCCAGCAGCCAAGTGTGGGGCGGGGGCAATCAGCCCCAGCATTTT. Translation: CASSQVWGGGNQPQHF.

V usage is TRBV6-5 and J usage is TRBJ1-5; D ambiguous. Germline V gene data show CDR1 as MNHEY and CDR2 as SVGAGI. Trimming cost V 6 bases and J 4 bases, with 4 bases left between them. The CDR3 loop spans 11 amino acids. The CDR3 nucleotides are TGTGCCAGCAGGAGGAATCAGCCCCAGCATTTT. Translated: CASRRNQPQHF.

V usage is TRBV7-6 and J usage is TRBJ2-5; TRBD2 is a possible D gene (5 bases). The CDR3 totals 15 residues. Germline lookup yields CDR1 SGHVS and CDR2 FNYEAQ. V dropped 1 base and J dropped 4 bases, with 13 bases sitting between them. The CDR3 DNA is TGTGCCAGCAGCTTAGTCCCCAGCGGATCAGAGACCCAGTACTTC. As protein: CASSLVPSGSETQYF.

The gene calls are TRBV29-1 and TRBJ2-2; perhaps TRBD2 as D (6 bases). Trimming shortened V by 4 bases and J by 0 bases, and 12 bases separated the two germline ends. The CDR3 totals 15 residues. CDR1 SQVTM and CDR2 ANQGSEA come from the germline V gene. In nucleotides, the CDR3 is TGCAGCGTTGGCCCGGGACTCGCGAACACCGGGGAGCTGTTTTTT. Its protein is CSVGPGLANTGELFF.

This clone showed up many times. The chain employs TRBV11-2 and TRBJ2-7, with TRBD2 as a possible D gene (6 bases). Germline V CDR1 and CDR2: SGHAT, FQNNGV. The CDR3 has 14 residues. The V and J ends lost 5 bases and 3 bases respectively, with 14 bases between them. CDR3 protein: CASSTGGVDYEQYF. The CDR3 nucleotides are TGTGCCAGCAGCACAGGCGGGGTGGACTACGAGCAGTACTTC.

This chain uses TRBV7-6 with TRBJ2-5; maybe TRBD2 (6 bases). The CDR3 has 17 residues. V lost 6 bases and J 1 base, leaving 21 bases between the germline ends. Germline loops: CDR1 SGHVS, CDR2 FNYEAQ. As DNA, the CDR3 is TGTGCCAGCAGACAAAGAGGGGAGGCAGACTTCCAAGAGACCCAGTACTTC. Amino acid sequence: CASRQRGEADFQETQYF.

V gene TRBV10-2 combines with J gene TRBJ1-2; weak D call: TRBD1 (5 bases). V was trimmed by 6 bases and J by 8 bases, leaving 16 bases between them. Germline-derived CDR1 and CDR2 are WSHSY and SAAADI. This CDR3 is 13 amino acids long. In DNA, the CDR3 is TGCGCCAGCAGGACCCCTCAGGGTCTAGGCTACACCTTC. Translated: CASRTPQGLGYTF.

This clone appeared once. The rearrangement uses TRBV7-9 and TRBJ1-1, with 8 bases aligning to TRBD1. The CDR3 totals 17 residues. Germline CDR1 SEHNR, CDR2 FQNEAQ (reference sequence). V lost 4 bases to trimming and J lost 0 bases; unmatched junction nucleotides: 10. CDR3 loop: CASSSPGQGLLNTEAFF. In DNA, the CDR3 is TGTGCCAGCAGCTCCCCCGGACAGGGACTTCTGAACACTGAAGCTTTCTTT.

The chain uses TRBV29-1 and TRBJ1-2; tentative D call: TRBD1 (5 bases). Trimming removed 5 bases from V and 0 bases from J, with 19 bases in between. In germline, CDR1 is SQVTM, CDR2 ANQGSEA. This CDR3 contains 16 residues. CDR3 sequence: CSVRLSEGSPNYGYTF. The CDR3, as DNA: TGCAGCGTTAGATTATCGGAGGGGAGCCCTAACTATGGCTACACCTTC.